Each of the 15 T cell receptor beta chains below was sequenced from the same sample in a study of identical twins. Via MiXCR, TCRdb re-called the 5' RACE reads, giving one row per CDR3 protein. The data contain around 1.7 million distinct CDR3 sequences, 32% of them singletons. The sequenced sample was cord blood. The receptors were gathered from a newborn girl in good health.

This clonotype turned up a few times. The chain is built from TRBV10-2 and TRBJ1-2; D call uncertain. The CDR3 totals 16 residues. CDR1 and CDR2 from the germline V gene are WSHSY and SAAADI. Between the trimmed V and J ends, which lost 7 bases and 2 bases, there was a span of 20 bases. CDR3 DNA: TGCGCCAGCAACCAGCGTGGGGTCCTAATAAACTATGGCTACACCTTC. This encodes CASNQRGVLINYGYTF.

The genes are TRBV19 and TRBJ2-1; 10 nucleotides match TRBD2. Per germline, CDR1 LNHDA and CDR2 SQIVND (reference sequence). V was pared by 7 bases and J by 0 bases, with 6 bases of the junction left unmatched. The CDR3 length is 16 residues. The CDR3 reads CASTPSGGASYNEQFF. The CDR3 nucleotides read TGTGCCAGTACCCCAAGCGGGGGGGCCTCCTACAATGAGCAGTTCTTC.

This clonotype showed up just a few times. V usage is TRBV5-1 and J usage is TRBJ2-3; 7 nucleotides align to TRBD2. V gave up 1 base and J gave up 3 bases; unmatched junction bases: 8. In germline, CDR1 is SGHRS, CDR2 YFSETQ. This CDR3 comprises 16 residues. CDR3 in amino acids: CASSLIFLAATDTQYF. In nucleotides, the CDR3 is TGCGCCAGCAGCTTGATATTCCTAGCGGCGACAGATACGCAGTATTTT.

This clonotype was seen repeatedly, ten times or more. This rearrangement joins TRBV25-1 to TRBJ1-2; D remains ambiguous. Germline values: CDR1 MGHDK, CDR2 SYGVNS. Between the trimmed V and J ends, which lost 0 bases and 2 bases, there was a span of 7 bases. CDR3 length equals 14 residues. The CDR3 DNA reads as TGTGCCAGCAGTGAATACCCCGACAACTATGGCTACACCTTC. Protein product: CASSEYPDNYGYTF.

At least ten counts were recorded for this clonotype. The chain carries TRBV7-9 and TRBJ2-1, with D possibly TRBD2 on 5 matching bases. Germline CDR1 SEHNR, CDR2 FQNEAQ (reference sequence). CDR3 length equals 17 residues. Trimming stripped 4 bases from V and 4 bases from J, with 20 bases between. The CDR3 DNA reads TGTGCCAGCAGCTCTAGACTAAACCGGGGAATTTACAATGAGCAGTTCTTC. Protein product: CASSSRLNRGIYNEQFF.

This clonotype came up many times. The chain's CDR3 is CASSLAALAGGPTDTQYF. The DNA of the CDR3 is TGTGCCAGCAGTTTAGCCGCCCTAGCGGGGGGGCCCACAGATACGCAGTATTTT. The rearrangement uses TRBV12-3 or TRBV12-4 and TRBJ2-3, with 12 nucleotides matching TRBD2. This CDR3 has 18 amino acids. V lost 0 bases to trimming and J lost 2 bases; unmatched junction nucleotides: 6.

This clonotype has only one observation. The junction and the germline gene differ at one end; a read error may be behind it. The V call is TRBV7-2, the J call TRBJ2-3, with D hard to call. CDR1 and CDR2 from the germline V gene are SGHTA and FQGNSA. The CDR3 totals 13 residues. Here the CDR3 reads CANSLEFTDTQYF. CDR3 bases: TGTGCCAACAGCTTAGAGTTCACAGATACGCAGTATTTT. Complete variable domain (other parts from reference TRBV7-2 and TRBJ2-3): GAGVSQSPSNKVTEKGKDVELRCDPISGHTALYWYRQSLGQGLEFLIYFQGNSAPDKSGLPSDRFSAERTGGSVSTLTIQRTQQEDSAVYLCANSLEFTDTQYFGPGTRLTVL.

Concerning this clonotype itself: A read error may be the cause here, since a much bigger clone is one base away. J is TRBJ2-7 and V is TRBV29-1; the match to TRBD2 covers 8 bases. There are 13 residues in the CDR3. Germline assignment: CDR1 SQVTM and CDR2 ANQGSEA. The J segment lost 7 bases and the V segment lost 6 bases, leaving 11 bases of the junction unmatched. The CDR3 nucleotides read TGCAGCGTGGCTCTAAGCGGGAGCAATGAGCAGTACTTC. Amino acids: CSVALSGSNEQYF.

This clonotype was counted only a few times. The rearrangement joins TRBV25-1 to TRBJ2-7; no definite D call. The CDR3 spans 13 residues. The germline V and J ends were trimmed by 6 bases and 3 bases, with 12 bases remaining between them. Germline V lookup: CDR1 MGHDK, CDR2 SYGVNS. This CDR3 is CASSAPIIYEQYF. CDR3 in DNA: TGTGCCAGCAGCGCTCCAATTATCTACGAGCAGTACTTC.

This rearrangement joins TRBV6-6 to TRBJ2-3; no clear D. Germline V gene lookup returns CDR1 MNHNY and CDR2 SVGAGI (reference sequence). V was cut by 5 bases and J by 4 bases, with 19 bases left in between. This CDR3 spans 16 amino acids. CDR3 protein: CASSTNYYPVSDTQYF. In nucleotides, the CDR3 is TGTGCCAGCAGTACCAACTACTACCCAGTGTCAGATACGCAGTATTTT.

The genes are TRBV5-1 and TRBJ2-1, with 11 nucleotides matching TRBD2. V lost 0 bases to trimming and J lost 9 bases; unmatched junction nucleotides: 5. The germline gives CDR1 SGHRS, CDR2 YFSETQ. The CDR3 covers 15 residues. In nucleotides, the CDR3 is TGCGCCAGCAGCTTGGTAGCGGGGGGGCCCCGTGAGCAGTTCTTC. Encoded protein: CASSLVAGGPREQFF.

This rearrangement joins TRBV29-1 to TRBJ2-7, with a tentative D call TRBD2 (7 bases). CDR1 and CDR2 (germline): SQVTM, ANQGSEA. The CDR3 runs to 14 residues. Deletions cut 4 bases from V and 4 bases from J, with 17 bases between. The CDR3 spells CSVGEGGQGYEQYF. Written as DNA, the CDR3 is TGCAGCGTTGGGGAGGGGGGCCAGGGGTACGAGCAGTACTTC.

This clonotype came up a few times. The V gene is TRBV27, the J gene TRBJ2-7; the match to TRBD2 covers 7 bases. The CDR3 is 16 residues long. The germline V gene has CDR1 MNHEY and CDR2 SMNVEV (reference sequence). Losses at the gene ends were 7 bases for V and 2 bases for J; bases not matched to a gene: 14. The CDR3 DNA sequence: TGTGCCAGCACCTCTCTTAGCGGGTCCTCCACCTACGAGCAGTACTTC. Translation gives CASTSLSGSSTYEQYF.

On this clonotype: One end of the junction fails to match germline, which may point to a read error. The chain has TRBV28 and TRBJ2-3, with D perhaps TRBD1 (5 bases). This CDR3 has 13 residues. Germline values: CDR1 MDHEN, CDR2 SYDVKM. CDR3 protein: CASSTRPTGTQYF. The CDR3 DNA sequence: TGTGCCAGCAGTACCCGACCAACAGGTACGCAGTATTTT.

DNA for the CDR3: TGTGCCAGCAGGGAACAGGGGTGGTCCCACGAGCAGTACTTC. It yields the protein CASREQGWSHEQYF. This sequence joins TRBV11-2 and TRBJ2-5; 7 bases map to TRBD1. The J call may be incorrect, as the DNA end agrees better with TRBJ2-7. CDR3 size: 14 residues. The germline V gene encodes CDR1 SGHAT and CDR2 FQNNGV.